One TCR beta chain is described in this entry. The sample is drawn from a study of blood T cell repertoires in COVID-19. The wider study: Samples of COVID-19 (acute and convalescent) were obtained from the United States, Italy and Spain.

Original processing methods: Researchers report that nucleated cell counts were estimated from reference gene primer amplification. Produced via immunoSEQ multiplex PCR; TCRdb's table is partial and in-frame only. V and J calls and clone size are as listed in that table; D and trimming were resolved from the DNA. The profile shows roughly 99,000 clones, about nine tenths of them singletons. The CDR3 consists of 11 residues. V was pared by 3 bases and J by 5 bases, with 4 bases between. The specimen sequenced was peripheral blood. The TCR was taken from a woman aged 30 to 39 with acute or convalescent COVID-19. J is TRBJ2-5 and V is TRBV12-3 or TRBV12-4; no firm D call. CDR3 amino acids: CASSFQETQYF. The CDR3 DNA is TGTGCCAGCAGTTTTCAGGAGACCCAGTACTTC.